The T cell receptor (beta chain) under discussion was sequenced for a study of regulatory T cells in long-lasting Graves disease (dated by TCRdb to 2020 to 2022). About the investigation overall: Persistent Graves' disease was defined as persistently positive TSH receptor autoantibodies together with antithyroid drug treatment for over 5 years. Persistent Graves' disease patients were compared with newly diagnosed Graves' disease patients by peripheral blood TCR sequencing and RNA sequencing. The study was conducted in China and was registered as a clinical trial. A total of around 35 samples were covered by TCR sequencing, comprising around 13 persistent and about 20 newly diagnosed Graves' disease patients. In the clinical cohort, patients with persistent Graves' disease had used antithyroid drugs for an average of around 9.3 years.

Broader findings and caveats from the paper: Sequencing and analysis were restricted to the TCR beta chain. Compared with newly diagnosed patients, patients with persistent Graves' disease had lower TCR Shannon entropy and fewer highly expanded clones, which suggests clonal expansion. The small sample size was acknowledged by the authors as a limitation that may reduce accuracy. Persistent patients shared more public clonotypes among themselves (over 2,500) than newly diagnosed patients did (about 970). Preferential use of TRBV28, TRBJ1-2 and TRBJ2-5 was observed in persistent disease, whereas TRBV20-1 and TRBJ2-1 were favored in newly diagnosed disease. Only peripheral blood was studied, because thyroid tissue, the primary lesion, was inaccessible.

In regard to this clonotype: Its antigen specificity is not known. Qualities for individual bases were not recorded, and no much larger clone is one base off.

The time point tag for this specimen amounts to: persistent/refractory GD, antithyroid drugs over 5 years with positive TRAb. RNA was extracted from PBMCs in TRIzol for both TCR sequencing and RNA sequencing. Graves' disease was diagnosed according to American Thyroid Association guidelines. The patients came from an endocrinology department in Xi'an, China. Each patient gave 7 to 9.5 milliliters of peripheral blood, collected in an EDTA anticoagulant tube. Ficoll Paque Plus density gradient separation was used to isolate PBMCs, and no further T cell sorting was done. RNA quality was checked with an Agilent 2100 Bioanalyzer and agarose gel, and concentration with a NanoDrop 2000. For CDR1 and CDR2, the germline V gene lists SGHTA and FQGNSA. V and J lose 1 base and 4 bases, and a span of 13 bases separates them. Inclusive of the bounding cysteine and phenylalanine, the CDR3 is 16 residues long. The CDR3 DNA has 48 bases and is translated from base 1.

Receptor libraries were prepared by multiplex PCR. Sequencing was performed on an Illumina HiSeq 4000. TCR beta libraries were built with iRepertoire HTBI primers and Arm-PCR amplification of CDR3 regions. Before sequencing, the PCR products went through gel purification. The study's own analysis went as follows. Gene usage analysis of CDR3 amino acid clonotypes relied on the roughly 60 TRBV and 13 to 15 TRBJ segments identified across samples. COPE and FqMerger were used to merge the filtered high-quality paired reads into contigs. BLAST was used to align contigs to the IMGT TRBV, TRBD and TRBJ reference genes, and CDR3 was defined following IMGT. Highly expanded clones were defined as clonotypes with a frequency above 0.1%. Shannon entropy served as the measure of repertoire diversity, while the Gini coefficient captured V-J evenness. Clonotypes shared by more than one individual were considered public. TCRdb took the public reads, trimmed them with fastp at Q25, ran MiXCR for clone calling and kept in-frame beta chains. One record per CDR3 amino acid sequence lists the most common genes and DNA. TCRdb assigned the V and J calls; the authors' analysis was not used. This sample holds under 450,000 distinct CDR3 sequences; less than 25% were observed only once. In total, the top ten clones hold about 26% of the sample.

Sequenced here: peripheral blood mononuclear cells (PBMCs), sampled when the disease was refractory, from a patient treated with antithyroid drugs. The source of this sequence is a female donor with Graves disease. The chain joins TRBV7-2 to TRBJ2-2, with the D gene uncertain. This receptor has the CDR3 CASSLVPQRFTGELFF. The base sequence is TGTGCCAGCAGCTTAGTTCCGCAGAGGTTCACCGGGGAGCTGTTTTTT.